This T cell receptor beta chain comes out of a study of T cell repertoires in cytomegalovirus infection. CDR1 and CDR2 from the germline V gene are MNHEY and SVGAGI. There are 14 residues in the CDR3. The V gene lost 4 bases and the J gene lost 4 bases, with 13 bases spanning the gap. TCRdb redid the calling of the reads with MiXCR, one entry per CDR3 protein. The repertoire includes roughly 180,000 distinct CDR3 sequences, roughly 27% of them detected once, and 30% to 35% sits in the top ten. The chain links TRBV6-5 to TRBJ1-2; D is ambiguous. The TCR sequence derives from a human donor in good health (CMV status not recorded). Some clones in this sample may be carry-over from other donors' samples. Input material: PBMCs. CDR3 DNA sequence: TGTGCCAGCAGTTTGAGTAGATGGTTCTATGGCTACACCTTC. It translates to CASSLSRWFYGYTF.